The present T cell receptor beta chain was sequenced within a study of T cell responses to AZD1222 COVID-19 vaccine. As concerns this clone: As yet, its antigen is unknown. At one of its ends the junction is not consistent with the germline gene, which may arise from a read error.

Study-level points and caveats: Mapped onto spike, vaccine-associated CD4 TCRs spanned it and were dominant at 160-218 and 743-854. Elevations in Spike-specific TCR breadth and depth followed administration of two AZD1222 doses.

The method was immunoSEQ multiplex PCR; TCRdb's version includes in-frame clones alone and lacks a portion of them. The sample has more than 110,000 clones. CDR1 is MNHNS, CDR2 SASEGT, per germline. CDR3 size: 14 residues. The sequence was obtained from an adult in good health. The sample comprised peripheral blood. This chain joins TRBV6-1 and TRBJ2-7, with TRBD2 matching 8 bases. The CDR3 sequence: CASREAGAIYEQYF. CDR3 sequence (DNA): TGTGCCAGCAGGGAAGCGGGGGCGATCTACGAGCAGTACTTC.